Listed below are T cell receptor beta chains from one sample, sequenced in a study of blood T cell repertoires in COVID-19. TCRdb's copy holds only in-frame clones and misses some; the assay was immunoSEQ multiplex PCR. The profile shows roughly 97,000 clones, about four fifths of them singletons. Sequencing input: peripheral blood. All receptors come from a woman of 80 years or more with active or convalescent COVID-19. Both conserved end residues are part of each CDR3. D genes are given only for firm matches. Clone size is not always given. Where it is, it says once, few, many or a class for expanded clones.

-,-,TRBV14,TRBJ1-1,TGTGCCAGCAGCCCGGTGGGGGGACTTATGAACACTGAAGCTTTCTTT,CASSPVGGLMNTEAFF
-,-,TRBV15,TRBJ1-5,TGTGCCACCAGCAGAGATCTCAGGGACAATCAGCCCCAGCATTTT,CATSRDLRDNQPQHF
-,-,TRBV7-6,TRBJ1-1,TGTGCCAGCAGCTACAGGGACACCACTGAAGCTTTCTTT,CASSYRDTTEAFF
-,TRBD1,TRBV11-2,TRBJ2-7,TGTGCCAGCAGCTTAGCAGGGGGAATTTTAAGCTCCTACGAGCAGTACTTC,CASSLAGGILSSYEQYF
-,-,TRBV30,TRBJ1-2,TGTGCCTGGAGCCCCCAGTCAATTGGCTACACCTTC,CAWSPQSIGYTF
-,-,TRBV2,TRBJ1-4,TGTGCCAGCAGTGAACACGGGCAGGGTGTAAAACTGTTTTTT,CASSEHGQGVKLFF
-,-,TRBV6-5,TRBJ2-1,TGTGCCAGTCCAAAAGGGGAAAGCTCCTACAATGAGCAGTTCTTC,CASPKGESSYNEQFF
-,TRBD1,TRBV19,TRBJ1-4,TGTGCCAGTAGCCCCAGACAGGGGGCGGATGAAAAACTGTTTTTT,CASSPRQGADEKLFF
once,-,TRBV7-3,TRBJ2-3,TGTGCCAGCAGCCGAGGAGCTAGCACAGATACGCAGTATTTT,CASSRGASTDTQYF
-,-,TRBV19,TRBJ1-4,TGTGCCAGTAGCAGACTGAGGGAGGATGAAAAACTGTTTTTT,CASSRLREDEKLFF
-,-,TRBV24-1,TRBJ2-6,TGTGCCACCAGTGCGTCAGGGTTATCCATCTCTGGGGCCAACGTCCTGACTTTC,CATSASGLSISGANVLTF
-,-,TRBV19,TRBJ2-1,TGTGCCAGTAGTATCGGACCACAGGGTCATGAGCAGTTCTTC,CASSIGPQGHEQFF
-,-,TRBV27,TRBJ2-1,TGTGCCAGCAGTTTTTGGGGGGTCAACTCCTACAATGAGCAGTTCTTC,CASSFWGVNSYNEQFF